One T cell receptor (beta chain) is described in this entry. No cognate antigen has been identified for it. There are no base qualities to consult, and no much larger clone falls within one base. Collaborating institutions collected whole blood in K2EDTA tubes following their own protocols. Collaborator samples were shipped for TCRbeta analysis as frozen whole blood, isolated PBMCs, or DNA extracted from either sample type. The germline V gene (reference sequence) supplies CDR1 LGHDT and CDR2 YNNKEL. V is pruned by 3 bases and J by 7 bases, leaving 8 bases of the junction without a gene match. The CDR3 sequence holds 14 residues, the cysteine and phenylalanine included. This entry keeps only the CDR3 DNA: 42 bases, framed from base 1. The data were obtained in a study of blood T cell repertoires in COVID-19 (dated by TCRdb to 2019 to 2021). Turning to the overall study: Samples covering the acute and convalescent phases of COVID-19 were provided by collaborators in the United States, Italy and Spain. The prospective study material was composed of cDNA or gDNA derived from T cells, B-cell-depleted T cells, or PBMCs. Deeply sampled blood TCRbeta repertoires from subjects exposed to, actively infected with, or recovered from COVID-19 were included in the dataset. The repertoires were released in a freely available public database meant as a resource for research on the immune response to SARS-CoV-2. Samples came from the ongoing ImmuneRACE study (first 160 participants) plus 1,254 subjects from 6 global collaborators. A de-identified subject ID, COVID-19 status, age in years and sex were almost always included in the sample metadata. Where HLA class I and class II types were available, the types were taken from metadata supplied by the sample provider, not from assay-based typing.

TCRbeta CDR3 regions were amplified from genomic DNA by means of the immunoSEQ Assay, a bias-controlled multiplex PCR. Under the source paper's analysis protocol: The number of nucleated cells in each sample was estimated from the amplification of reference gene primers within the assay. To quantify the absolute abundance of each unique TCRbeta CDR3 rearrangement, sequence reads were collapsed and filtered. For each sample, productive Simpson clonality was calculated as the square root of Simpson's diversity index over productive rearrangements. This is the immuneACCESS table as TCRdb keeps it, with only in-frame sequences that have V and J called. A part of the clones is gone; compared with another copy, unresolved V genes explain less than half, and the rest is unexplained. For V, J and clone size, that table is used; D and trimming come from the DNA. In all, the sample holds 170,000 or so clones, and about 86% of those were seen once. The ten largest make up about 7% of the sample.

Overall study outcomes, separate from this receptor: How much clinical and demographic metadata was included differed by source and by participant, and the metadata was provided uncurated.

Sequencing was done on a sample of peripheral blood. The receptor chain draws on TRBV3-1 (or the pseudogene TRBV3-2) and TRBJ1-1; 7 bases in the middle match TRBD1. This sequence was found in a man aged 45-65 years with active or convalescent COVID-19. At the DNA level, the sequence is TGTGCCAGCAGCCACAGACAGGGAGAAGGTGAAGCTTTCTTT. It translates to CASSHRQGEGEAFF.